Following are 14 T cell receptor beta chains from one sample sequenced in a study of T cell responses to AZD1222 COVID-19 vaccine. Only in-frame clones appear in the TCRdb table, and some are missing; sequencing was by immunoSEQ multiplex PCR. The sample lists around 160,000 clones, over 75% occurring once. Source: peripheral blood, taken on day 0 of AZD1222 vaccination. Receptors were obtained from an adult in good health.

The CDR3 here is CASSIAGTSGRYETQYF. CDR3 sequence (DNA): TGTGCCAGTAGTATAGCGGGGACTAGCGGGAGATATGAGACCCAGTACTTC. The chain combines TRBV19 with TRBJ2-5; 14 bases line up with TRBD2. V lost 1 base to trimming and J lost 5 bases; unmatched junction nucleotides: 6. Per the germline V gene, CDR1 is LNHDA and CDR2 is SQIVND (reference sequence). CDR3 length equals 17 residues. Variable domain in full (rest from reference TRBV19 and TRBJ2-5): DGGITQSPKYLFRKEGQNVTLSCEQNLNHDAMYWYRQDPGQGLRLIYYSQIVNDFQKGDIAEGYSVSREKKESFPLTVTSAQKNPTAFYLCASSIAGTSGRYETQYFGPGTRLLVL.

This clone was counted only a few times. This rearrangement joins TRBV19 to TRBJ2-1; D is ambiguous. The V and J ends lost 8 bases and 6 bases respectively, with 11 bases between them. Germline loops: CDR1 LNHDA, CDR2 SQIVND (reference sequence). CDR3 length: 12 residues. The CDR3, as DNA: TGTGCCAGTTCCGGGCGCCTCAATGAGCAGTTCTTC. Protein: CASSGRLNEQFF.

The rearrangement joins TRBV10-3 to TRBJ1-4; 8 positions agree with TRBD1. This CDR3 is 13 amino acids long. Germline V gene data show CDR1 as ENHRY and CDR2 as SYGVKD. V shed 6 bases and J 7 bases; nucleotides not matched to a gene: 4. DNA of the CDR3: TGTGCCATCAGGGGACAGGCTGGTGAAAAACTGTTTTTT. Protein sequence: CAIRGQAGEKLFF.

The chain employs TRBV5-1 and TRBJ1-1; no clear D. Germline values: CDR1 SGHRS, CDR2 YFSETQ. The germline V and J ends were trimmed by 4 bases and 8 bases, with 21 bases remaining between them. This CDR3 is 15 amino acids long. CDR3 residues: CASSVPAPDNQEAFF. The DNA of the CDR3 is TGCGCCAGCAGCGTCCCGGCACCTGATAATCAAGAAGCTTTCTTT.

DNA of the CDR3: TGTGCCAGCAGCCCCGGACAGGGTTACAATGAGCAGTTCTTC. This translates into CASSPGQGYNEQFF. The chain couples TRBV27 to TRBJ2-1, with 8 bases identical to TRBD1. The CDR3 is 14 residues long. Germline V gives CDR1 MNHEY, CDR2 SMNVEV (reference sequence). Losses at the gene ends were 6 bases for V and 4 bases for J; bases not matched to a gene: 5.

A word on this clone: This sample includes further DNA sequences coding for the same CDR3. The chain has TRBV19 and TRBJ1-1; D is unresolved. The V and J ends lost 7 bases and 4 bases respectively, with 4 bases between them. Germline values: CDR1 LNHDA, CDR2 SQIVND (reference sequence). The CDR3 is 10 amino acids. Here the CDR3 DNA reads TGTGCCAGTAAGAGCACTGAAGCTTTCTTT. It specifies CASKSTEAFF. The entire variable domain, with the rest obtained from reference TRBV19 and TRBJ1-1, is as follows: DGGITQSPKYLFRKEGQNVTLSCEQNLNHDAMYWYRQDPGQGLRLIYYSQIVNDFQKGDIAEGYSVSREKKESFPLTVTSAQKNPTAFYLCASKSTEAFFGQGTRLTVV.

This sequence joins TRBV12-5 and TRBJ2-5; 7 bases fit TRBD2. The CDR3 contains 15 residues. The trim removed 4 bases at V and 0 bases at J, leaving 5 bases unmatched. Germline V gene lookup returns CDR1 LGHNT and CDR2 FRNRAP. CDR3: CASGSAGPYQETQYF. Written as DNA, the CDR3 is TGTGCTAGTGGTTCAGCGGGGCCGTACCAAGAGACCCAGTACTTC.

This clone was observed once. The chain couples TRBV12-5 to TRBJ2-7; 8 positions agree with TRBD2. This CDR3 contains 16 residues. Germline V gives CDR1 LGHNT, CDR2 FRNRAP. The ends lost 7 bases at V and 5 bases at J; junction bases unmatched: 16. The CDR3 DNA reads TGTGCTAGTGCCTCACTTGTAGATAGCGGGATCCACGAGCAGTACTTC. It is translated as CASASLVDSGIHEQYF.

The chain links TRBV30 to TRBJ1-2; no clear D gene. V gave up 2 bases and J gave up 8 bases, with 18 bases separating them. Germline V gives CDR1 GTSNPN, CDR2 SVGIG (reference sequence). The CDR3 has 14 residues. DNA for the CDR3: TGTGCCTGGAGTTCCGAAACCCCTAGGTACGGCTACACCTTC. It specifies CAWSSETPRYGYTF.

The chain joins TRBV30 to TRBJ1-1, with unresolved D. The CDR3 contains 12 residues. In germline, CDR1 is GTSNPN, CDR2 SVGIG (reference sequence). V was trimmed by 2 bases and J by 7 bases, leaving 11 bases between them. The CDR3 sequence: CAWSPMGYEAFF. CDR3 nucleotide sequence: TGTGCCTGGAGTCCGATGGGCTATGAAGCTTTCTTT.

The chain joins TRBV2 to TRBJ2-2, with D possibly matching TRBD2 (5 bases). This CDR3 contains 15 residues. The V end was cut by 5 bases, the J end by 4 bases, with 14 bases between. The germline gives CDR1 SNHLY, CDR2 FYNNEI. CDR3: CASSPEIGGTGELFF. Here the CDR3 DNA reads TGTGCCAGCAGTCCGGAGATAGGAGGCACCGGGGAGCTGTTTTTT. Looking up the rest from reference TRBV2 and TRBJ2-2 gives the full variable domain: EPEVTQTPSHQVTQMGQEVILRCVPISNHLYFYWYRQILGQKVEFLVSFYNNEISEKSEIFDDQFSVERPDGSNFTLKIRSTKLEDSAMYFCASSPEIGGTGELFFGEGSRLTVL.

This clone was detected only once. V usage is TRBV18 and J usage is TRBJ1-2; maybe TRBD1 (5 bases). This CDR3 is built from 17 residues. Looked up from germline, CDR1 is KGHSH and CDR2 is LQKENI. Trimming took off 3 bases at V and 1 base at J, with 18 bases between the two ends. The CDR3 protein is CASSPPVAGTHNYGYTF. The CDR3 bases are TGTGCCAGCTCACCCCCCGTGGCGGGGACCCATAACTATGGCTACACCTTC. Together with reference TRBV18 and TRBJ1-2, the CDR3 gives the full variable domain: NAGVMQNPRHLVRRRGQEARLRCSPMKGHSHVYWYRQLPEEGLKFMVYLQKENIIDESGMPKERFSAEFPKEGPSILRIQQVVRGDSAAYFCASSPPVAGTHNYGYTFGSGTRLTVV.

This chain's CDR3 is CAWRGSGGRGSPLHF. In DNA form, the CDR3 reads TGTGCCTGGAGAGGTAGTGGGGGGCGCGGTTCACCCCTCCACTTT. J is TRBJ1-6 and V is TRBV30; maybe TRBD1 (6 bases). There are 15 residues in the CDR3. Germline V gives CDR1 GTSNPN, CDR2 SVGIG (reference sequence). Trimming removed 3 bases from V and 9 bases from J, with 18 bases in between.

The V gene is TRBV6-2 or TRBV6-3, the J gene TRBJ2-7; the D call may be TRBD1 or TRBD2 (5 bases each). Germline V gene data show CDR1 as MNHEY and CDR2 as SVGEGT. The CDR3 has 13 amino acids. The V and J ends lost 5 bases and 3 bases respectively, with 11 bases between them. CDR3 loop: CASSTGRDYEQYF. The CDR3, as DNA: TGTGCCAGCAGTACGGGACGAGACTACGAGCAGTACTTC.